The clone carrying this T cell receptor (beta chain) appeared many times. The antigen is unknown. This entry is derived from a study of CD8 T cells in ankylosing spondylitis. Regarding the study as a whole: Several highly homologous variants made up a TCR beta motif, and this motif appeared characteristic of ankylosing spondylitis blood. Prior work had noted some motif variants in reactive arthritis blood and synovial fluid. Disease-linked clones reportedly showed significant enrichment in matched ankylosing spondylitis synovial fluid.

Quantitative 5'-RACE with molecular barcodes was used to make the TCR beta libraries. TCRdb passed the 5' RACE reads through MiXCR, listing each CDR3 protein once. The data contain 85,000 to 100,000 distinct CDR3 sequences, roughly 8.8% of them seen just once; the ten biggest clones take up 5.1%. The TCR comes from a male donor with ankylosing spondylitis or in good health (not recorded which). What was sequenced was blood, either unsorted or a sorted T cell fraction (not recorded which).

The CDR3 region has the DNA TGCAGCGTTCAGGATTTAGCTAACTATGGCTACACCTTC. Translated, it gives CSVQDLANYGYTF. The chain uses TRBV29-1 and TRBJ1-2, with D unclear. The CDR3 is made up of 13 amino acids. From germline, CDR1 is SQVTM and CDR2 ANQGSEA. Trimming left V 5 bases short and J 0 bases short, with 10 bases between.